The 18 T cell receptor beta chains below were found in one sample sequenced in a study of T-cell reconstitution after alpha-beta-depleted transplantation in children. As it was prepared, the TCRbeta library received unique molecular identifiers. TCRdb re-analysed the PCR reads in MiXCR, keeping a single row per CDR3 protein. The data hold roughly 70,000 distinct CDR3 sequences, with roughly 5.2% observed a single time. Sequences were derived from PBMCs, mostly from graft donor cells, sampled 180 days after TCRalphabeta/CD19-depleted stem cell transplant. The receptors stem from a boy in the first two years of life who had a stem cell transplant for acute myeloid leukemia, so the T cells may come from the graft donor.

This clonotype came up many times. V usage is TRBV29-1 and J usage is TRBJ2-5; D call uncertain. The length of the CDR3 is 10 residues. Trimming took off 5 bases at V and 5 bases at J, with 6 bases between the two ends. CDR1 is SQVTM, CDR2 ANQGSEA, per germline. CDR3 amino acids: CSVYLETQYF. In DNA form, the CDR3 reads TGCAGCGTTTACCTGGAGACCCAGTACTTC.

This clonotype was recorded at least ten times. The chain carries TRBV5-8 and TRBJ1-5; TRBD1 is a possible D gene (6 bases). Germline assignment: CDR1 SGHTS and CDR2 YDEGEE. This CDR3 is built from 16 residues. The V gene lost 4 bases and the J gene lost 0 bases, with 14 bases spanning the gap. Here the CDR3 reads CASSTGFYHSNQPQHF. DNA of the CDR3: TGTGCCAGCAGCACAGGGTTTTACCATAGCAATCAGCCCCAGCATTTT. The full variable domain, its missing parts supplied by reference TRBV5-8 and TRBJ1-5, is EAGVTQSPTHLIKTRGQQATLRCSPISGHTSVYWYQQALGLGLQFLLWYDEGEERNRGNFPPRFSGRQFPNYSSELNVNALELEDSALYLCASSTGFYHSNQPQHFGDGTRLSIL.

Regarding this clonotype: A junction end diverges from the germline sequence, so it may reflect a read error. The chain joins TRBV5-1 to TRBJ2-6; the D gene is possibly TRBD1 (5 bases). The CDR3 length is 17 residues. Germline CDR1 is SGHRS and CDR2 is YFSETQ. The CDR3 DNA is TGCGCCAGCAGCTTAACAGCCACCCCGTCTGGGGCCAACGTCCAGACTTTC. It codes for CASSLTATPSGANVQTF.

This clonotype appeared many times. The chain employs TRBV5-6 and TRBJ1-2; D gene uncertain. The CDR3 totals 12 residues. Germline V gene lookup returns CDR1 SGHDT and CDR2 YYEEEE. Trimming shortened V by 2 bases and J by 6 bases, and 8 bases separated the two germline ends. The CDR3 loop reads CASSFIGHGYTF. CDR3 nucleotides: TGTGCCAGCAGCTTTATAGGGCATGGCTACACCTTC. The complete variable domain, with remaining parts taken from reference TRBV5-6 and TRBJ1-2, reads DAGVTQSPTHLIKTRGQQVTLRCSPKSGHDTVSWYQQALGQGPQFIFQYYEEEERQRGNFPDRFSGHQFPNYSSELNVNALLLGDSALYLCASSFIGHGYTFGSGTRLTVV.

In its sample, this clonotype was seen many times. The genes are TRBV12-3 or TRBV12-4 and TRBJ1-1; D remains ambiguous. The CDR3 length is 13 residues. V shed 5 bases and J shed 3 bases, with 10 bases lying between them. The CDR3 DNA reads as TGTGCCAGCAGTATTAGGGCGTACACTGAAGCTTTCTTT. Translation: CASSIRAYTEAFF.

This clonotype was observed many times. The chain has TRBV5-1 and TRBJ1-1, with D perhaps matching TRBD1 (5 bases). CDR3 length: 16 residues. The germline CDR1 and CDR2 sequences are SGHRS and YFSETQ. V was pared by 4 bases and J by 0 bases, with 16 bases between. The CDR3 is CASSMMYGQMNTEAFF. DNA for the CDR3: TGCGCCAGCAGCATGATGTATGGACAAATGAACACTGAAGCTTTCTTT.

This clonotype was seen at least ten times. This sequence joins TRBV21-1 and TRBJ2-7; the table's D gene call, TRBD1, was not cross checked with the DNA. TRBV21-1 is listed as a pseudogene. The CDR3 covers 17 residues. This CDR3 reads CASSNDPRGPSTYEQYV. CDR3 nucleotide sequence: TGTGCCAGCAGCAACGACCCCAGGGGCCCCTCAACCTACGAGCAGTACGTC.

This clonotype has ten or more counts. V is TRBV12-3 or TRBV12-4 and J is TRBJ1-5, with D uncertain. With 2 bases removed from V and 3 bases from J, the gap between germline ends came to 14 bases. CDR3 length equals 16 residues. The chain's CDR3 is CASSLQVFGINQPQHF. DNA of the CDR3: TGTGCCAGCAGTTTACAGGTATTTGGGATCAATCAGCCCCAGCATTTT.

In this sample, this clonotype turned up many times. The J gene is TRBJ2-1, the V gene TRBV12-3 or TRBV12-4, with D uncertain. The CDR3 loop spans 14 amino acids. With 4 bases removed from V and 7 bases from J, the gap between germline ends came to 14 bases. CDR3 bases: TGTGCCAGCAGTTCCCACCCACGGCCGAATGAGCAGTTCTTC. This sequence encodes CASSSHPRPNEQFF.

The rearrangement links TRBV18 to TRBJ2-7; tentatively, D is TRBD1 (6 bases). Looked up from germline, CDR1 is KGHSH and CDR2 is LQKENI. V lost 3 bases and J lost 6, with 9 bases in between. The CDR3 has 12 residues. In DNA form, the CDR3 reads TGTGCCAGCTCACCGGCAGGGGTCGAGCAGTACGTC. It translates to CASSPAGVEQYV.

This clonotype showed up many times. The chain recombines TRBV7-9 with TRBJ2-5, with D perhaps TRBD2 (6 bases). V was cut by 5 bases and J by 3 bases, with 13 bases left in between. This CDR3 is built from 14 residues. CDR1 and CDR2 (germline): SEHNR, FQNEAQ (reference sequence). The chain's CDR3 is CASSLREWKETQYF. In DNA form, the CDR3 reads TGTGCCAGCAGCCTCCGGGAGTGGAAAGAGACCCAGTACTTC. The full variable domain, in which reference TRBV7-9 and TRBJ2-5 provide the parts outside the CDR3, is DTGVSQNPRHKITKRGQNVTFRCDPISEHNRLYWYRQTLGQGPEFLTYFQNEAQLEKSRLLSDRFSAERPKGSFSTLEIQRTEQGDSAMYLCASSLREWKETQYFGPGTRLLVL.

Ten or more counts support this clonotype. The chain couples TRBV12-3 or TRBV12-4 to TRBJ1-5; 8 bases agree with TRBD1. V gave up 5 bases and J gave up 3 bases; unmatched junction bases: 6. The CDR3 is 15 residues long. The CDR3 spells CASSIHRGDNQPQHF. The CDR3 region has the DNA TGTGCCAGCAGTATTCACAGGGGGGACAATCAGCCCCAGCATTTT.

This clonotype was counted at least ten times. The chain uses TRBV25-1 and TRBJ2-7; a weak D match, TRBD2 (5 bases). V lost 6 bases, J lost 2 bases, and 11 bases lay in between. Germline CDR1 and CDR2: MGHDK and SYGVNS. The CDR3 length is 13 residues. The CDR3 sequence: CASSRLFTYEQYF. In nucleotides, the CDR3 is TGTGCCAGCAGCCGACTATTTACCTACGAGCAGTACTTC.

This clonotype was found a few times. This chain uses TRBV7-2 with TRBJ1-4; D not certain. CDR1 is SGHTA and CDR2 is FQGNSA in the germline V gene. The CDR3 has 15 residues. V was clipped by 4 bases and J by 5 bases, with 14 bases between them. The CDR3 region is CASSSGRRRNEKLFF. In nucleotides, the CDR3 is TGTGCCAGCAGCTCCGGACGGCGTAGGAATGAAAAACTGTTTTTT.

This clonotype has a count of ten or more. V and J are TRBV7-2 and TRBJ1-4, with D hard to call. CDR1 is SGHTA and CDR2 is FQGNSA in the germline V gene. This CDR3 region has 12 residues. Between the trimmed V and J ends, which lost 5 bases and 5 bases, there was a span of 6 bases. The DNA for the CDR3 is TGTGCCAGCAGCCGGCCGAATGAAAAACTGTTTTTT. The encoded protein is CASSRPNEKLFF. The variable domain in full, completed from reference TRBV7-2 and TRBJ1-4, reads GAGVSQSPSNKVTEKGKDVELRCDPISGHTALYWYRQSLGQGLEFLIYFQGNSAPDKSGLPSDRFSAERTGGSVSTLTIQRTQQEDSAVYLCASSRPNEKLFFGSGTQLSVL.

Many counts were recorded for this clonotype. The chain is built from TRBV7-2 and TRBJ2-5, with TRBD1 matching 11 bases. The CDR3 covers 14 residues. The germline gives CDR1 SGHTA, CDR2 FQGNSA. Unmatched junction bases numbered 2, after V lost 3 bases and J lost 5 bases. The CDR3 reads CASSLDRGPETQYF. The DNA of the CDR3 is TGTGCCAGCAGCTTGGACAGGGGGCCCGAGACCCAGTACTTC.

This clonotype was recorded many times. V is TRBV3-1 and J is TRBJ2-5; D remains unclear. V lost 0 bases and J 3 bases, leaving 8 bases between the germline ends. The CDR3 totals 14 residues. Germline V gene sequence: CDR1 LGHDT, CDR2 YNNKEL (reference sequence). CDR3 residues: CASSQELGEETQYF. The CDR3 DNA is TGTGCCAGCAGCCAAGAACTGGGCGAAGAGACCCAGTACTTC.

This clonotype showed up many times. The chain joins TRBV7-2 to TRBJ2-2, with D perhaps being TRBD1 or TRBD2 (5 bases each). Germline loops: CDR1 SGHTA, CDR2 FQGNSA. The CDR3 is made up of 14 amino acids. V lost 1 base to trimming and J lost 4 bases, with 7 bases between them. In DNA, the CDR3 is TGTGCCAGCAGCTTAGGGGGGATCACCGGGGAGCTGTTTTTT. The encoded protein is CASSLGGITGELFF.